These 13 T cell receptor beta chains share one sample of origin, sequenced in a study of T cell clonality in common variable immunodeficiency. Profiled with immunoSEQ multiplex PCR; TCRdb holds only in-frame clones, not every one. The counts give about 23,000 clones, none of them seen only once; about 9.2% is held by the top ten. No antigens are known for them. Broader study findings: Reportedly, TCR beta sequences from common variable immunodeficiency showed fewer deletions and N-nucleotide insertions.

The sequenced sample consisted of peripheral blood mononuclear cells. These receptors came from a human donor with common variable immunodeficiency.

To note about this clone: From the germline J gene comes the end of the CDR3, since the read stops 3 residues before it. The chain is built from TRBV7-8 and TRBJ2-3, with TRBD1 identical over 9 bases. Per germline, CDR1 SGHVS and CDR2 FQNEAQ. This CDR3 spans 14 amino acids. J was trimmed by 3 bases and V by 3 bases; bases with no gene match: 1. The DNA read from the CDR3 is TGTGCCAGCAGCTTGGACAGGGGAACAGATACG. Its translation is CASSLDRGTDT. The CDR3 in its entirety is CASSLDRGTDTQYF. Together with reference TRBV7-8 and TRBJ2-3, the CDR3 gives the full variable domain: GAGVSQSPRYKVAKRGQDVALRCDPISGHVSLFWYQQALGQGPEFLTYFQNEAQLDKSGLPSDRFFAERPEGSVSTLKIQRTQQEDSAVYLCASSLDRGTDTQYFGPGTRLTVL.

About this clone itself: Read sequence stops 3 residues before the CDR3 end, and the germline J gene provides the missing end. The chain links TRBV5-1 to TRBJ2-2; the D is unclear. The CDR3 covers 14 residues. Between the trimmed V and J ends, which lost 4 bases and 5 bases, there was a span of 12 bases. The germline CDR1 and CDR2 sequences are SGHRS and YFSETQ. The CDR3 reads CASSGGDLTGELFF. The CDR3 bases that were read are TGCGCCAGCAGCGGCGGCGACTTGACCGGGGAG.

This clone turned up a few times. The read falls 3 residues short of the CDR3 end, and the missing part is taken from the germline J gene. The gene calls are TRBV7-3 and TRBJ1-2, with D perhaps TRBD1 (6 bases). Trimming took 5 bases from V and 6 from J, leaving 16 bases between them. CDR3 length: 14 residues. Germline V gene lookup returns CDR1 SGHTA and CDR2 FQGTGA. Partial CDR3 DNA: TGTGCCAGCAGCCCCCACGGTGGGGGCGATGGC. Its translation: CASSPHGGGDG. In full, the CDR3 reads CASSPHGGGDGYTF.

The CDR3: CASSQGTGIVHYNEQFF. The DNA read from the CDR3 is TGCGCCAGCAGCCAGGGGACAGGGATCGTTCACTACAATGAG. This sequence joins TRBV5-1 and TRBJ2-1; 9 positions agree with TRBD1. Read coverage stops 3 residues before the CDR3 terminus; the germline J gene supplies the remainder. The CDR3 is made up of 17 amino acids. V lost 4 bases, J lost 3 bases, and 11 bases stayed unmatched. The V gene's germline CDR1 is SGHRS and CDR2 YFSETQ.

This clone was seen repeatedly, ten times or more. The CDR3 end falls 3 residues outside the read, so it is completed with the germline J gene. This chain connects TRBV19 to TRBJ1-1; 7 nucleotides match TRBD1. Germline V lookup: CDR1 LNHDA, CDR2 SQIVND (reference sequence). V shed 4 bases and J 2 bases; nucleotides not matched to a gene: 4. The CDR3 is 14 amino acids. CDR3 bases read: TGTGCCAGTAGTAAGGGACAGCACAACACTGAA. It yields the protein CASSKGQHNTE. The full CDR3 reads CASSKGQHNTEAFF.

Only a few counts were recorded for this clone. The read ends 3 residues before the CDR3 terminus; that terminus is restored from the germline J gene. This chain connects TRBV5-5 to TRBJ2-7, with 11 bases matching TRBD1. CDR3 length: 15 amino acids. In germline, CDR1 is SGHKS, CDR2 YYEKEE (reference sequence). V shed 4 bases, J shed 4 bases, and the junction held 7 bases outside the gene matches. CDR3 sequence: CASSPGQGAGYEQYF. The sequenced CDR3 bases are TGTGCCAGCAGCCCTGGACAGGGGGCTGGGTACGAG.

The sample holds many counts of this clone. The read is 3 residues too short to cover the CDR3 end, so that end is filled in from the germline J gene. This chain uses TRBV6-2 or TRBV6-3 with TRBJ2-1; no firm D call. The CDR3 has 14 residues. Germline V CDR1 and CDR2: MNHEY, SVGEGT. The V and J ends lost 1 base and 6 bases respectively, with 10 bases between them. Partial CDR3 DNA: TGTGCCAGCAGTTACTTGGGCAGATCCAATGAG. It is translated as CASSYLGRSNE. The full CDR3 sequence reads CASSYLGRSNEQFF.

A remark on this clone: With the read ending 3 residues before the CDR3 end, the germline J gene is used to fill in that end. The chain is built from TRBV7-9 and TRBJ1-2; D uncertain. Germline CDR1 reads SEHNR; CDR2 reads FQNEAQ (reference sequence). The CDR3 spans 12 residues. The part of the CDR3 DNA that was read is TGTGCCAGCACCCCGGCCGGCGGGGGC. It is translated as CASTPAGGG. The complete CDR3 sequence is CASTPAGGGYTF.

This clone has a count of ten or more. The sequenced CDR3 bases are TGTGCCAGCAGTGCGGACTCTAATGAG. It is translated as CASSADSNE. The full CDR3 is CASSADSNEQFF. V usage is TRBV2 and J usage is TRBJ2-1; a possible D gene is TRBD2 (5 bases). The read ends 3 residues early relative to the CDR3; the germline J gene fills the gap. Germline assignment: CDR1 SNHLY and CDR2 FYNNEI. The CDR3 sequence is 12 residues long. Trimming shortened V by 4 bases and J by 7 bases, and 8 bases separated the two germline ends.

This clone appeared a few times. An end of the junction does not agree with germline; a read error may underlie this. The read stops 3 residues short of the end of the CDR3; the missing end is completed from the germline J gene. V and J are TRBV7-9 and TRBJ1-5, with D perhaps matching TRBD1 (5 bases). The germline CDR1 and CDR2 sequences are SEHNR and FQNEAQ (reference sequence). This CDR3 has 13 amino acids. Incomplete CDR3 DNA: TGTTCCAGCAGCTTAGACGGGGGGCAGCCC. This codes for CSSSLDGGQP. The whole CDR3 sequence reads CSSSLDGGQPQHF.

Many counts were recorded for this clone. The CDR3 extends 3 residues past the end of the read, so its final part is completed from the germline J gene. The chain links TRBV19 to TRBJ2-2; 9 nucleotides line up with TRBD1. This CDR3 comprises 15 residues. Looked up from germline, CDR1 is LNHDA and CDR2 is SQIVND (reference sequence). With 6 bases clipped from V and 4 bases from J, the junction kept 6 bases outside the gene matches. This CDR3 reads CASSFDRGFTGELFF. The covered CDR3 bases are TGTGCCAGTAGCTTCGACAGGGGGTTCACCGGGGAG. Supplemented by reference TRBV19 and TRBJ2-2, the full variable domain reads DGGITQSPKYLFRKEGQNVTLSCEQNLNHDAMYWYRQDPGQGLRLIYYSQIVNDFQKGDIAEGYSVSREKKESFPLTVTSAQKNPTAFYLCASSFDRGFTGELFFGEGSRLTVL.

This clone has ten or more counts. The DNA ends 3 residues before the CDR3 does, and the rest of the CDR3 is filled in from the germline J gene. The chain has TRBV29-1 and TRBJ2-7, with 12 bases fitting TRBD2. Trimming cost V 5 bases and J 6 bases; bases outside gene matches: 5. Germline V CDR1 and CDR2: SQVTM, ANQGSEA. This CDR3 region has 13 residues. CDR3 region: CSVLTSGSAEQYF. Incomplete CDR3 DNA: TGCAGCGTTTTGACTAGCGGGAGCGCCGAG.

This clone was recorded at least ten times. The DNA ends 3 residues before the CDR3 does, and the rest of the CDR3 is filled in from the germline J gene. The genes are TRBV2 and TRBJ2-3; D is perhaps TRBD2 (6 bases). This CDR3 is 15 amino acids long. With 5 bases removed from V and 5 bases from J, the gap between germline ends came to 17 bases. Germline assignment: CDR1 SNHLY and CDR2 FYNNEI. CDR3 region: CASSKRARNGDTQYF. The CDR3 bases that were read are TGTGCCAGCAGTAAGCGGGCCCGGAATGGAGATACG.